This TCR beta chain was captured by sequencing in a study of blood T cells in healthy people across ages (dated by TCRdb to about 2015). About the study as a whole: In model experiments, roughly one uniquely barcoded TCR beta cDNA molecule per two T cells was captured by template switching. Age-related changes in TCR beta repertoire diversity were measured in the study by deep sequencing normalized with unique cDNA molecular identifiers. Donors were grouped into four age groups: young (average roughly 16 years), middle-aged (about 40), aged (over 55) and long-lived (roughly 80). To avoid experimental bias, donors of different ages were distributed randomly across sequencing lanes. Using the same blood draw, the study looked at two additional independent replicas of 1 million unique cDNA reads for two donors, one aged 18 to 30 and the other aged 80 or older.

Systemically healthy Caucasian individuals from Russia, some 38 in total and aged about 6 to 100 years, were included as donors. Approximately 9.3 milliliters of peripheral blood were collected from each donor into EDTA-treated Vacutainer tubes. Ficoll-Paque density-gradient centrifugation was used to isolate PBMCs, with at least 7 million per sample. Trizol reagent was used to extract total RNA from the PBMCs, yielding at least 6 micrograms per sample. For every donor, flow cytometry on a PBMC aliquot measured the percentage of naive CD45RAhigh/CD27high T cells. The germline V gene (reference sequence) supplies CDR1 PRHDT and CDR2 FYEKMQ. V is cut back by 4 bases and J by 6 bases, with 12 bases in the junction unmatched. The CDR3 spans 16 residues, from the cysteine through the phenylalanine. Just the 48-base CDR3 DNA is kept, in frame starting at base 1. The method behind the library was 5' RACE. The reads were generated on an Illumina HiSeq 2500. A second about 7 to 11 cycle PCR used a sample-barcoded 5' primer and a J-beta primer mix. A template-switch 5' adaptor carrying 12 random nucleotides introduced a unique molecular identifier onto each TCR beta cDNA molecule. Each sample yielded at least 3 million CDR3-containing paired-end reads. All of the RNA was converted into first-strand cDNA using the Mint cDNA synthesis kit, with a TRBC-specific oligonucleotide serving as the primer. After uracil-DNA glycosylase treatment, a first 18-cycle PCR used universal primers M1SS and BC2_uni_R on all cDNA. For the original study's pipeline: Normalization of each sample was performed by random selection of 1 million high-quality reads, each carrying a distinct molecular identifier. Instead of being binned into consensus sequences, reads that shared molecular identifiers were thrown out. MiTCR, with a Q25 quality threshold and the strictest error-elimination algorithm, was used for CDR3 identification, clonotype clustering and error correction. A nonparametric unseen species model with Euler transformation was used to estimate lower-bound total TCR beta diversity. TCRdb itself trimmed the public reads at Q25 with fastp, ran MiXCR and retained productive beta chains. Entries that share a CDR3 protein sequence are merged under the most common genes and DNA. It is TCRdb's table, rather than the study itself, that gives the V and J calls and clone size. The sample contains about 620,000 distinct CDR3 sequences, under 25% of them found a single time. About 3.6% of the sample rests with the top ten.

The research as a whole found: Because donor CMV infection status was unknown, age-related changes in expanded clonotypes were potentially confounded. Compared with the aged group, more naive CD4+ T cells, fewer expanded clones and increased TCR diversity were shown by the long-lived group, suggesting age selection. Observed TCR beta diversity per million T cells fell roughly linearly with age, and a significant reduction was already apparent by age roughly 40. A strong correlation was found between observed TCR beta diversity and the percentage of naive T cells measured by flow cytometry. Estimates of total diversity based on one million sequenced T cells were considered lower bounds and underestimates. Bulk unsorted PBMC profiling prevented conclusive comparison of naive and antigen-experienced compartments.

This clonotype appeared a single time. The antigen it binds to is not known. There are no base qualities to consult, and no much larger clone falls within one base. One read gives only weak evidence. The chain employs TRBV13 and TRBJ1-1; 9 central nucleotides agree with TRBD1. The receptor comes from a man in his 70s in good health. Sequenced input: blood. CDR3 sequence: CASSSPRGTGKPEAFF. The sequenced DNA is TGTGCCAGCAGCTCTCCCCGGGGGACAGGGAAACCTGAAGCTTTCTTT.